This entry is about one T cell receptor beta chain. The data were produced by immunoSEQ multiplex PCR, yet TCRdb's version contains in-frame clones alone and is incomplete. The table has about 350,000 clones, about 90% seen once. The sample originates from a study of blood T cell repertoires in COVID-19. About the research overall: The United States, Italy and Spain were the sources of the acute and convalescent COVID-19 samples.

Trimming removed 6 bases from V and 7 bases from J, with 10 bases in between. Germline lookup yields CDR1 MNHEY and CDR2 SVGAGI. This CDR3 region has 11 residues. Participants reported their clinical history, and cohort assignment relied on those reports. Recovery meant two consecutive negative NP/OP PCR tests, professional clearance, or resolved symptoms. This clonotype was obtained from a woman aged 30 to 39 who had recovered from COVID-19. The sample taken for sequencing was PBMCs or T cells enriched from blood (not recorded which). The chain is built from TRBV6-5 and TRBJ2-7, with a possible D match to TRBD2 (6 bases). CDR3 in amino acids: CASSLGGEQYF. The CDR3 nucleotides read TGTGCCAGCAGCCTTGGGGGGGAGCAGTACTTC.